This TCR beta chain was retrieved from a study of blood T cell repertoires in COVID-19. Study-wide context: There were acute and convalescent COVID-19 samples, and they came from the United States, Italy and Spain.

The junction had 5 bases not matched to a gene; V was cut back by 3 bases and J by 8 bases. There are 14 residues in the CDR3. The germline V gene encodes CDR1 SGHNT and CDR2 YYREEE (reference sequence). Clones were read by immunoSEQ multiplex PCR, and TCRdb kept only the in-frame ones, dropping some. The table shows 380,000 or so clones, with roughly 88% occurring only once. The V gene is TRBV5-4, the J gene TRBJ2-1, with 10 bases identical to TRBD2. The sequenced sample consisted of PBMCs or T cells enriched from blood (not recorded which). The sequence was obtained from a woman in her thirties or forties with acute COVID-19. This CDR3 is CASSSQRGGYEQFF. In DNA, the CDR3 is TGTGCCAGCAGCTCCCAGCGGGGGGGCTATGAGCAGTTCTTC. The whole variable domain, filled in from reference TRBV5-4 and TRBJ2-1, reads ETGVTQSPTHLIKTRGQQVTLRCSSQSGHNTVSWYQQALGQGPQFIFQYYREEENGRGNFPPRFSGLQFPNYSSELNVNALELDDSALYLCASSSQRGGYEQFFGPGTRLTVL.